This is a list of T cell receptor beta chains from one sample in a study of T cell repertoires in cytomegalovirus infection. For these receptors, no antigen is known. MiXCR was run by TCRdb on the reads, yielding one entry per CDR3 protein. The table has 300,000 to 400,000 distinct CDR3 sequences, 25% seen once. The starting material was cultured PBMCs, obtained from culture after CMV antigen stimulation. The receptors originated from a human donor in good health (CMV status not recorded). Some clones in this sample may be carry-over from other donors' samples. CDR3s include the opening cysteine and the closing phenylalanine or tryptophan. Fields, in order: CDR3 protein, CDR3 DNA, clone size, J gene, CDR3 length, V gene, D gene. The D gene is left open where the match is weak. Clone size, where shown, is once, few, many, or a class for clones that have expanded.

CDR3aa: CASSPGTGIGTGELFF
CDR3nt: TGTGCCAGCAGTCCCGGGACAGGGATCGGCACCGGGGAGCTGTTTTTT
abundance: -
j_gene: TRBJ2-2
len: 16
v_gene: TRBV7-9
d_gene: TRBD1

CDR3aa: CASSLGANNQPQHF
CDR3nt: TGTGCCAGCAGCTTGGGGGCCAACAATCAGCCCCAGCATTTT
abundance: many
j_gene: TRBJ1-5
len: 14
v_gene: TRBV7-2
d_gene: -

CDR3aa: CASSYEGRETQYF
CDR3nt: TGTGCCAGCAGTTACGAGGGTCGGGAGACCCAGTACTTC
abundance: -
j_gene: TRBJ2-5
len: 13
v_gene: TRBV12-3/TRBV12-4
d_gene: -

CDR3aa: CASSLTGLAGPQSSYNEQFF
CDR3nt: TGTGCCAGCAGTCTGACCGGACTAGCGGGTCCTCAGAGCTCCTACAATGAGCAGTTCTTC
abundance: few
j_gene: TRBJ2-1
len: 20
v_gene: TRBV12-3/TRBV12-4
d_gene: TRBD2

CDR3aa: CASSTGTNIYEQYF
CDR3nt: TGCGCCAGCAGTACCGGGACTAATATCTACGAGCAGTACTTC
abundance: -
j_gene: TRBJ2-7
len: 14
v_gene: TRBV4-1
d_gene: TRBD2

CDR3aa: CASSIELGLAGSNEQFF
CDR3nt: TGTGCCAGTAGTATAGAACTGGGACTAGCGGGAAGCAATGAGCAGTTCTTC
abundance: few
j_gene: TRBJ2-1
len: 17
v_gene: TRBV19
d_gene: TRBD2

CDR3aa: CASSLGGMLNTEAFF
CDR3nt: TGTGCCAGCAGCTTAGGGGGGATGTTGAACACTGAAGCTTTCTTT
abundance: few
j_gene: TRBJ1-1
len: 15
v_gene: TRBV7-2
d_gene: -

CDR3aa: CASITSGTDTQYF
CDR3nt: TGTGCCAGCATCACTAGCGGCACAGATACGCAGTATTTT
abundance: -
j_gene: TRBJ2-3
len: 13
v_gene: TRBV28
d_gene: TRBD2

CDR3aa: CSAEDRGVGNTIYF
CDR3nt: TGCAGTGCTGAGGACAGGGGGGTAGGAAACACCATATATTTT
abundance: few
j_gene: TRBJ1-3
len: 14
v_gene: TRBV20-1
d_gene: TRBD1

CDR3aa: CASSAGTVSYEQYF
CDR3nt: TGCGCCAGCAGCGCCGGGACAGTCTCCTACGAGCAGTACTTC
abundance: -
j_gene: TRBJ2-7
len: 14
v_gene: TRBV5-1
d_gene: TRBD1

CDR3aa: CASSAGLAGWSGANVLTF
CDR3nt: TGTGCCAGCAGCGCAGGACTAGCCGGATGGTCTGGGGCCAACGTCCTGACTTTC
abundance: many
j_gene: TRBJ2-6
len: 18
v_gene: TRBV7-2
d_gene: TRBD2

CDR3aa: CSVAGLAGAIRRNEQFF
CDR3nt: TGCAGCGTTGCAGGGCTAGCGGGAGCCATACGTCGGAATGAGCAGTTCTTC
abundance: -
j_gene: TRBJ2-1
len: 17
v_gene: TRBV29-1
d_gene: TRBD2

CDR3aa: CASSKARGHTVGGYTF
CDR3nt: TGTGCCAGCAGCAAGGCTCGAGGACACACGGTCGGAGGCTACACCTTC
abundance: -
j_gene: TRBJ1-2
len: 16
v_gene: TRBV6-2/TRBV6-3
d_gene: -